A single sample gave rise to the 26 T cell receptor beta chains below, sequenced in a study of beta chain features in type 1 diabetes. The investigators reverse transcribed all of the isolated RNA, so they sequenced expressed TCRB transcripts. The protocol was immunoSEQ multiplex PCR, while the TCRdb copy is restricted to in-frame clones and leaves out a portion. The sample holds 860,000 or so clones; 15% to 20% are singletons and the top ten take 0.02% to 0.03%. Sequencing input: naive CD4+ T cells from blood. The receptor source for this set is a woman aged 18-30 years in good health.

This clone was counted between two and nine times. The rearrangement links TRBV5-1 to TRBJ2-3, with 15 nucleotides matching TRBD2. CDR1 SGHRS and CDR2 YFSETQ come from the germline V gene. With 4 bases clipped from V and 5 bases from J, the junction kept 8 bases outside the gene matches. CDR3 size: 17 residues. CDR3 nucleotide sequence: TGCGCCAGCAGCCCCGGGACTAGCGGGAGGATCGGAGATACGCAGTATTTT. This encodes CASSPGTSGRIGDTQYF.

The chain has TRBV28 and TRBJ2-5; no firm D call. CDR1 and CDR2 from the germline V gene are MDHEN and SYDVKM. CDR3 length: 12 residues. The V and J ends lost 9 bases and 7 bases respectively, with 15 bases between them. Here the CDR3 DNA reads TGTGCCAGTGGGTTTGCCCCAGGGACCCAGTACTTC. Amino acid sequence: CASGFAPGTQYF.

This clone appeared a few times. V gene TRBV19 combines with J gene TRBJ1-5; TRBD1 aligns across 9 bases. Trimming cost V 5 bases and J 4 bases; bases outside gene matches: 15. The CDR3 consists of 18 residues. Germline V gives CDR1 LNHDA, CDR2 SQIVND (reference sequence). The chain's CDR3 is CASSRTRGTGKVNQPQHF. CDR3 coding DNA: TGTGCCAGTAGTCGAACCCGGGGGACAGGGAAGGTGAATCAGCCCCAGCATTTT. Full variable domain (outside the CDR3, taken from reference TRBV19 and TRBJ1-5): DGGITQSPKYLFRKEGQNVTLSCEQNLNHDAMYWYRQDPGQGLRLIYYSQIVNDFQKGDIAEGYSVSREKKESFPLTVTSAQKNPTAFYLCASSRTRGTGKVNQPQHFGDGTRLSIL.

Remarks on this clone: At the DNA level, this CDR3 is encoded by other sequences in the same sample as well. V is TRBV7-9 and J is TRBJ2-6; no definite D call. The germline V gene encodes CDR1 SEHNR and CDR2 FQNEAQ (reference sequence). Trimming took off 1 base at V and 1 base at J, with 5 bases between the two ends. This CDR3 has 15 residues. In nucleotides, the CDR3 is TGTGCCAGCAGCTTAGGGGCATCTGGGGCCAACGTCCTGACTTTC. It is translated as CASSLGASGANVLTF.

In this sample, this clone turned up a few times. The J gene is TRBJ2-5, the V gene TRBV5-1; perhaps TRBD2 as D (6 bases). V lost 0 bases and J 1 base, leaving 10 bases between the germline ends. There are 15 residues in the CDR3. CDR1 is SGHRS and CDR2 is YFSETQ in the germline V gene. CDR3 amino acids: CASSLVGGIQETQYF. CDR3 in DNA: TGCGCCAGCAGCTTGGTGGGGGGAATCCAAGAGACCCAGTACTTC.

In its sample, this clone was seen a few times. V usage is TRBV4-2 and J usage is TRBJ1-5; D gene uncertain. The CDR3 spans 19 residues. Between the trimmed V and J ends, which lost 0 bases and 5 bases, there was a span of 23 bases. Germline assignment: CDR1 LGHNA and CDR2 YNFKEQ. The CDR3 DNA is TGTGCCAGCAGCCAAGAGTTGGGGTTCGGGCCCCTTTACGATCAGCCCCAGCATTTT. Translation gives CASSQELGFGPLYDQPQHF.

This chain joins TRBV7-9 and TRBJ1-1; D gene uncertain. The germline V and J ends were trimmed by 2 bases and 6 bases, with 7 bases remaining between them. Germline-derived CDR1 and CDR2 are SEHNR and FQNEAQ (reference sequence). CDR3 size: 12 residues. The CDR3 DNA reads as TGTGCCAGCAGCTTATATACCGCTGAAGCTTTCTTT. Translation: CASSLYTAEAFF.

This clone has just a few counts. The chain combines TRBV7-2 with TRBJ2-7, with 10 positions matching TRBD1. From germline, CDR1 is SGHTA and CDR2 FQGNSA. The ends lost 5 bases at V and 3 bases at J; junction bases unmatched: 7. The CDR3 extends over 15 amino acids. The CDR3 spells CASSEAGTGVYEQYF. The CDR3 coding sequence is TGTGCCAGCAGCGAGGCCGGGACAGGGGTCTACGAGCAGTACTTC.

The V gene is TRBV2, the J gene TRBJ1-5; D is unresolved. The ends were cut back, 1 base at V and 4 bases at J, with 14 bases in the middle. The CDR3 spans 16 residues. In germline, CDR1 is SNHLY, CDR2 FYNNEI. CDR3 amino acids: CASSEEGGSLNQPQHF. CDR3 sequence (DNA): TGTGCCAGCAGTGAAGAGGGTGGGTCCCTAAATCAGCCCCAGCATTTT.

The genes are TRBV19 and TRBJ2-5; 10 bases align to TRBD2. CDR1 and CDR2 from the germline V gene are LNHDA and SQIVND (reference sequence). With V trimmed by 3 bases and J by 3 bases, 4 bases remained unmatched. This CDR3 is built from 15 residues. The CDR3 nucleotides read TGTGCCAGTAGTATGACGCTAGCGGGAGAAGAGACCCAGTACTTC. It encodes CASSMTLAGEETQYF.

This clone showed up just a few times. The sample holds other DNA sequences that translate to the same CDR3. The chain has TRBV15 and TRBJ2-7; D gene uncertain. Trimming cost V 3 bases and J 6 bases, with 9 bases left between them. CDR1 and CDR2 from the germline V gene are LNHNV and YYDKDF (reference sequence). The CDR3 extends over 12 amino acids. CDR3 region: CATSRTTGEQYF. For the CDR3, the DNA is TGTGCCACCAGCAGGACGACGGGCGAGCAGTACTTC.

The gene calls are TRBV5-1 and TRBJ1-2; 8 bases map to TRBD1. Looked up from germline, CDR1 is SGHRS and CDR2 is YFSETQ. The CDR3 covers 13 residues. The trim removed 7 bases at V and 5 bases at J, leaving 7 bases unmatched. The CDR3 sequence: CASGGQGGYGYTF. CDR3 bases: TGCGCCAGCGGAGGACAGGGTGGGTATGGCTACACCTTC.

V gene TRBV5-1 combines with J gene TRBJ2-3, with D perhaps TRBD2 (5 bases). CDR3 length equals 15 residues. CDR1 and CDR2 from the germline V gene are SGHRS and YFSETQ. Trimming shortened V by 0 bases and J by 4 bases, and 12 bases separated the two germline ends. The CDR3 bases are TGCGCCAGCAGCTTGGCGGGGTTTCGAGCAGATACGCAGTATTTT. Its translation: CASSLAGFRADTQYF.

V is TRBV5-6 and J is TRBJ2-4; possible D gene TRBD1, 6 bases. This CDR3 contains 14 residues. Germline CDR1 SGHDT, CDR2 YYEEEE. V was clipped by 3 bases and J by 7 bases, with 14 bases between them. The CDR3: CASSSLGQTNIQYF. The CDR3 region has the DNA TGTGCCAGCAGCTCCCTAGGACAGACGAACATTCAGTACTTC.

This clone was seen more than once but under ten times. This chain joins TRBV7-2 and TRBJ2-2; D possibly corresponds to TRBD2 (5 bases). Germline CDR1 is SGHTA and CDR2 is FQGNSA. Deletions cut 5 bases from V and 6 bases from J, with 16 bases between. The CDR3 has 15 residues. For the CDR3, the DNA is TGTGCCAGCAGCCCCAACTTAGGGCGGGCCGGGGAGCTGTTTTTT. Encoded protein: CASSPNLGRAGELFF.

Here the CDR3 reads CASSLDQGEEAFF. The CDR3 coding sequence is TGTGCCAGCAGCTTAGATCAGGGTGAAGAAGCTTTCTTT. The chain uses TRBV11-2 and TRBJ1-1; the D gene is possibly TRBD1 (5 bases). Germline V lookup: CDR1 SGHAT, CDR2 FQNNGV. V was clipped by 0 bases and J by 8 bases, with 10 bases between them. There are 13 residues in the CDR3. Combining the CDR3 with reference TRBV11-2 and TRBJ1-1 gives the whole variable domain EAGVAQSPRYKIIEKRQSVAFWCNPISGHATLYWYQQILGQGPKLLIQFQNNGVVDDSQLPKDRFSAERLKGVDSTLKIQPAKLEDSAVYLCASSLDQGEEAFFGQGTRLTVV.

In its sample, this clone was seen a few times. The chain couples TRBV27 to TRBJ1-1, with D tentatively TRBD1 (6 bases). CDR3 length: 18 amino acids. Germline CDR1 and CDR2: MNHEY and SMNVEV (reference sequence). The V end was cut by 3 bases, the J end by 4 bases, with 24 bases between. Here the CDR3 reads CASSFFAPDRSSSTEAFF. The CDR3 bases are TGTGCCAGCAGTTTCTTTGCCCCGGACAGAAGTAGTAGCACTGAAGCTTTCTTT.

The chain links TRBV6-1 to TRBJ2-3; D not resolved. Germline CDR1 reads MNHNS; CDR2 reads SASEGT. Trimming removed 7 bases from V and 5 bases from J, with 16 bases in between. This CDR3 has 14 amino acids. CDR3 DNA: TGTGCCAGCAACCACCCGATGACGATAGATACGCAGTATTTT. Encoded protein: CASNHPMTIDTQYF.

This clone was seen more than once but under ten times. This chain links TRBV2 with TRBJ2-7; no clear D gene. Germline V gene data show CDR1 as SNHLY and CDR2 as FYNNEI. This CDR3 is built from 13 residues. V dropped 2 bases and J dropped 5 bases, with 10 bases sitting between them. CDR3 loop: CASSERPNHEQYF. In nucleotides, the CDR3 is TGTGCCAGCAGTGAACGGCCGAACCACGAGCAGTACTTC.

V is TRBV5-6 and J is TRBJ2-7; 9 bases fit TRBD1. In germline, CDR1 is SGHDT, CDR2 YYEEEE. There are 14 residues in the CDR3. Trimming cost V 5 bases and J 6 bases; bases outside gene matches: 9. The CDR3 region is CASSFGQGLCEQYF. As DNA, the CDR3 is TGTGCCAGCAGTTTTGGACAGGGGCTGTGCGAGCAGTACTTC. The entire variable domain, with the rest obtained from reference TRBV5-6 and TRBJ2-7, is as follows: DAGVTQSPTHLIKTRGQQVTLRCSPKSGHDTVSWYQQALGQGPQFIFQYYEEEERQRGNFPDRFSGHQFPNYSSELNVNALLLGDSALYLCASSFGQGLCEQYFGPGTRLTVT.

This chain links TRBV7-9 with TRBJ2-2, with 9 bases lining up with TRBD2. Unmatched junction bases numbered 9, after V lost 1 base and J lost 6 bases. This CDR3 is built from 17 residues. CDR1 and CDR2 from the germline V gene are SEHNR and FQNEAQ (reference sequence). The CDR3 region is CASSLVGGSGSPGELFF. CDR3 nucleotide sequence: TGTGCCAGCAGCTTAGTTGGTGGTAGCGGGAGCCCCGGGGAGCTGTTTTTT.

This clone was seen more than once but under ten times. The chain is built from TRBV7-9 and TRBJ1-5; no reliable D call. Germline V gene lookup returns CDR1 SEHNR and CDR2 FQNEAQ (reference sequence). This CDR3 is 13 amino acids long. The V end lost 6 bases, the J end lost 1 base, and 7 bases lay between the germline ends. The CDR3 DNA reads TGTGCCAGCAGTGTGACAAGCAATCAGCCCCAGCATTTT. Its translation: CASSVTSNQPQHF.

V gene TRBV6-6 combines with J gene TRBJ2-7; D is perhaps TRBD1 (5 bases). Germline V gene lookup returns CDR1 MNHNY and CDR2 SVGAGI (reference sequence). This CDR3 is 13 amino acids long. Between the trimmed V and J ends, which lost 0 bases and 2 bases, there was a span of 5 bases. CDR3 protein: CASSYSDTYEQYF. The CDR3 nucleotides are TGTGCCAGCAGTTACTCGGACACCTACGAGCAGTACTTC.

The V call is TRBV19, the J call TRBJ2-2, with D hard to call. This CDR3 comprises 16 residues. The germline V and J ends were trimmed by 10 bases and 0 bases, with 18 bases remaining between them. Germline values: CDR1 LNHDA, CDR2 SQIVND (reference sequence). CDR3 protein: CATIPGRHANTGELFF. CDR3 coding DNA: TGTGCCACCATCCCCGGTAGGCACGCGAACACCGGGGAGCTGTTTTTT.

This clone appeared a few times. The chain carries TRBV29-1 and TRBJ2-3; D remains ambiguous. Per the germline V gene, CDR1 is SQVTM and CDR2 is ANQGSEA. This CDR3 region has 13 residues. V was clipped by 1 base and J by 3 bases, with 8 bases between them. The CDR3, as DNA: TGCAGCGTTGAAGTAAAGCGAACAGATACGCAGTATTTT. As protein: CSVEVKRTDTQYF.

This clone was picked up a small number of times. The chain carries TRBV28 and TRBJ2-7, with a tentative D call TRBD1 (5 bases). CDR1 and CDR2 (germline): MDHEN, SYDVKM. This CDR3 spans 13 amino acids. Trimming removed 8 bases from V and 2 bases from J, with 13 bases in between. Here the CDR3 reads CASFSRATYEQYF. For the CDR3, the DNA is TGTGCCAGCTTCTCCAGGGCCACCTACGAGCAGTACTTC.